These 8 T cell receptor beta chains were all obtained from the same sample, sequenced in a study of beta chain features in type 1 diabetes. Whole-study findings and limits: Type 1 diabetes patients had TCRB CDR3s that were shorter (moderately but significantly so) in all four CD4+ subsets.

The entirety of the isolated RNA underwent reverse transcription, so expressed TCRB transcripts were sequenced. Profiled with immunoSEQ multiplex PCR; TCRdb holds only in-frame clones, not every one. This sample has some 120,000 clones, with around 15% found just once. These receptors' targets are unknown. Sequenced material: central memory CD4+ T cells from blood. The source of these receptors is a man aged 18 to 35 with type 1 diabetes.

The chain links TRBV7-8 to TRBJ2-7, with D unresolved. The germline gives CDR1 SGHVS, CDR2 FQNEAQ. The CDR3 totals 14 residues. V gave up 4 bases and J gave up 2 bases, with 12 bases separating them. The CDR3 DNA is TGTGCCAGCAGCTCGGGCGGAACCCCCTACGAGCAGTACTTC. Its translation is CASSSGGTPYEQYF.

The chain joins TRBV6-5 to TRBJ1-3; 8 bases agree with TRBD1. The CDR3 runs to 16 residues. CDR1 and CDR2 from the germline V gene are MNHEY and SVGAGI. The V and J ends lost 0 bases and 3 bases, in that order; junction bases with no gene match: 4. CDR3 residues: CASSYSVTGGGNTIYF. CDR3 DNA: TGTGCCAGCAGTTACTCGGTCACAGGGGGTGGAAACACCATATATTTT.

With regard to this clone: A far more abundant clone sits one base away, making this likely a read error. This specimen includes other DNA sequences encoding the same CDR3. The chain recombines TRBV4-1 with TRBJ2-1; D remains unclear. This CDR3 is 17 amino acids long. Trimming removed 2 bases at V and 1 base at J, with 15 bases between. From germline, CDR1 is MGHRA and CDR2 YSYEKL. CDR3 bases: TGCGCCAGCAGCCAACTCGACCTCGGTGTGTCCTACAATGAGCAGTTCTTC. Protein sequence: CASSQLDLGVSYNEQFF.

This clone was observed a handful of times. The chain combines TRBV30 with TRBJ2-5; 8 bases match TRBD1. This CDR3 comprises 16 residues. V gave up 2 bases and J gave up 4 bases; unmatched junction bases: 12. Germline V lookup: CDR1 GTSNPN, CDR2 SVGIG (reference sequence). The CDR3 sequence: CAWSLPGGTEGETQYF. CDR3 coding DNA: TGTGCCTGGAGTTTACCAGGGGGCACTGAGGGAGAGACCCAGTACTTC.

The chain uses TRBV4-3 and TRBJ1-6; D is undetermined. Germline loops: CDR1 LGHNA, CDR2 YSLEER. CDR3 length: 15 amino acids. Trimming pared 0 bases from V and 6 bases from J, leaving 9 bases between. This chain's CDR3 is CASSQDSGRNSPLHF. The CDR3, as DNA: TGCGCCAGCAGCCAAGATTCCGGGCGTAATTCACCCCTCCACTTT.

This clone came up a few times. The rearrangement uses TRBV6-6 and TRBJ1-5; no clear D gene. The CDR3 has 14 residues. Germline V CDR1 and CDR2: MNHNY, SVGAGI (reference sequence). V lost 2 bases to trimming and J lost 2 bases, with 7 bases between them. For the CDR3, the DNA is TGTGCCAGCAGTTACGAGGAGGGCAATCAGCCCCAGCATTTT. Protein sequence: CASSYEEGNQPQHF.

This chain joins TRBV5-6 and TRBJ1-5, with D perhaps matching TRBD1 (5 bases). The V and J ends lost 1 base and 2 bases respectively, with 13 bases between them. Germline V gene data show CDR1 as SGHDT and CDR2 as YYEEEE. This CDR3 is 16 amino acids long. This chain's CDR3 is CASSLSGAGGNQPQHF. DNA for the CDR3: TGTGCCAGCAGCTTGTCCGGGGCCGGGGGCAATCAGCCCCAGCATTTT. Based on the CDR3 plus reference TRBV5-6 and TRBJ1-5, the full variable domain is DAGVTQSPTHLIKTRGQQVTLRCSPKSGHDTVSWYQQALGQGPQFIFQYYEEEERQRGNFPDRFSGHQFPNYSSELNVNALLLGDSALYLCASSLSGAGGNQPQHFGDGTRLSIL.

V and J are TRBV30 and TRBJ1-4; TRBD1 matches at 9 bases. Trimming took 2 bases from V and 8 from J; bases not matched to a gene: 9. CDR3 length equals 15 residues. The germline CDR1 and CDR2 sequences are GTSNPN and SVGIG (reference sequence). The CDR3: CAWSFYGTGQEKLFF. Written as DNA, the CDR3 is TGTGCCTGGAGTTTCTACGGGACAGGGCAAGAAAAACTGTTTTTT.